The 32 T cell receptor beta chains in this list originate from one sample, sequenced in a study of T cell repertoires in cytomegalovirus infection. Each CDR3 protein gets one entry after TCRdb re-called the reads with MiXCR. The sample includes about 360,000 distinct CDR3 sequences, 15% to 20% of them seen just once. Sequences were obtained from PBMCs. These receptors all come from a human donor in good health (CMV status not recorded). Some clones in this sample may be carry-over from other donors' samples.

This clonotype has at least ten counts. The chain uses TRBV7-8 and TRBJ2-7; 11 bases fit TRBD2. Trimming at V came to 5 bases and at J to 4 bases, leaving 4 bases not matched to a gene. CDR1 and CDR2 from the germline V gene are SGHVS and FQNEAQ. There are 14 residues in the CDR3. The CDR3 region is CASSAASGGYEQYF. CDR3 coding DNA: TGTGCCAGCAGCGCCGCTAGCGGGGGGTACGAGCAGTACTTC.

This clonotype was seen a handful of times. A read error is possible here, since a much larger clone lies one base away. The chain couples TRBV11-2 to TRBJ2-7, with D tentatively TRBD1 or TRBD2 (6 bases each). Germline lookup yields CDR1 SGHAT and CDR2 FQNNGV. The CDR3 is 13 residues long. V lost 6 bases, J lost 3 bases, and 12 bases lay in between. CDR3 residues: CASRGGGDYEQYF. In nucleotides, the CDR3 is TGTGCCAGCAGGGGGGGCGGGGACTACGAGCAGTACTTC.

The table lists this clonotype with a count of one. V and J are TRBV29-1 and TRBJ2-5; TRBD1 or TRBD2 may be the D gene (5 bases each). The CDR3 loop spans 14 amino acids. Per the germline V gene, CDR1 is SQVTM and CDR2 is ANQGSEA. V was cut by 3 bases and J by 2 bases, with 13 bases left in between. The CDR3 loop reads CSVDFRDPQETQYF. For the CDR3, the DNA is TGCAGCGTTGATTTCCGGGACCCACAAGAGACCCAGTACTTC.

In this sample, this clonotype turned up many times. This chain links TRBV7-2 with TRBJ2-7; TRBD1 agrees at 8 bases. Germline trimming cut 5 bases from V and 0 bases from J; bases unmatched to any gene: 6. The CDR3 extends over 15 amino acids. Germline assignment: CDR1 SGHTA and CDR2 FQGNSA. The CDR3 loop reads CASSQRTGYSYEQYF. CDR3 DNA: TGTGCCAGCAGCCAACGGACAGGGTACTCCTACGAGCAGTACTTC.

The chain couples TRBV4-3 to TRBJ1-4; TRBD1 is a possible D gene (5 bases). CDR3 length: 16 residues. From germline, CDR1 is LGHNA and CDR2 YSLEER. Trimming removed 4 bases at V and 10 bases at J, with 22 bases between. CDR3 amino acids: CASSLADRGWGGKLFF. The CDR3, as DNA: TGCGCCAGCAGCCTCGCAGACCGTGGCTGGGGGGGAAAACTGTTTTTT.

This clonotype was found many times. This chain connects TRBV12-3 or TRBV12-4 to TRBJ2-1, with 9 bases identical to TRBD2. The CDR3 covers 15 residues. The V gene end was trimmed by 5 bases and the J gene end by 7 bases; junction bases not matched to a gene: 9. CDR3 amino acids: CASSSGRRRRNEQFF. CDR3 DNA sequence: TGTGCCAGCAGTAGCGGGAGGAGACGTAGGAATGAGCAGTTCTTC.

The chain links TRBV29-1 to TRBJ2-1; no reliable D call. Germline V lookup: CDR1 SQVTM, CDR2 ANQGSEA. The length of the CDR3 is 14 residues. V was shortened by 0 bases and J by 5 bases, with 11 bases between the two germline ends. Here the CDR3 DNA reads TGCAGCGTTGAAGATAGTCCGTTTAACAATGAGCAGTTCTTC. Amino acid sequence: CSVEDSPFNNEQFF.

The chain joins TRBV20-1 to TRBJ2-5; D is perhaps TRBD1 (6 bases). Trimming stripped 4 bases from V and 0 bases from J, with 15 bases between. This CDR3 region has 15 residues. Germline-derived CDR1 and CDR2 are DFQATT and SNEGSKA (reference sequence). CDR3 DNA: TGCAGTGCTAATACCAGGGGCCCTTACCAAGAGACCCAGTACTTC. This sequence encodes CSANTRGPYQETQYF.

There are many counts of this clonotype. This sequence joins TRBV7-2 and TRBJ2-5; D remains ambiguous. CDR3 length equals 13 residues. V gave up 3 bases and J gave up 4 bases, with 9 bases separating them. The V gene's germline CDR1 is SGHTA and CDR2 FQGNSA. CDR3 protein: CASSFLRRETQYF. The DNA for the CDR3 is TGTGCCAGCAGCTTCCTTAGGCGAGAGACCCAGTACTTC.

This chain uses TRBV27 with TRBJ1-1, with unresolved D. CDR3 size: 13 residues. With 8 bases removed from V and 1 base from J, the gap between germline ends came to 11 bases. The V gene's germline CDR1 is MNHEY and CDR2 SMNVEV (reference sequence). The DNA of the CDR3 is TGTGCCAGCGGGCGGGATCAGAACACTGAAGCTTTCTTT. Protein sequence: CASGRDQNTEAFF.

V is TRBV5-1 and J is TRBJ1-5, with D perhaps matching TRBD1 (5 bases). The CDR3 loop spans 14 amino acids. Trimming pared 0 bases from V and 7 bases from J, leaving 11 bases between. Germline CDR1 reads SGHRS; CDR2 reads YFSETQ. The DNA for the CDR3 is TGCGCCAGCAGCTTGGGAACTTGGGGGCAGCCCCAGCATTTT. It encodes CASSLGTWGQPQHF.

The chain employs TRBV6-5 and TRBJ2-1; D may be TRBD1 (5 bases). Germline V lookup: CDR1 MNHEY, CDR2 SVGAGI. The CDR3 is 15 amino acids. Trimming took off 0 bases at V and 5 bases at J, with 11 bases between the two ends. CDR3 sequence reads: CASSYSVDNHNEQFF. The CDR3 DNA is TGTGCCAGCAGTTACTCTGTGGACAACCACAATGAGCAGTTCTTC.

V is TRBV7-6 and J is TRBJ2-2; D call uncertain. CDR1 is SGHVS, CDR2 FNYEAQ, per germline. This CDR3 is built from 15 residues. Trimming pared 5 bases from V and 1 base from J, leaving 11 bases between. The CDR3: CASSPTTGNTGELFF. DNA for the CDR3: TGTGCCAGCAGCCCGACAACCGGGAACACCGGGGAGCTGTTTTTT.

The DNA of the CDR3 is TGTGCCAGCAGAGCGCGCGGCGGCGATGAAAAACTGTTTTTT. It codes for CASRARGGDEKLFF. V usage is TRBV6-5 and J usage is TRBJ1-4; D gene uncertain. This CDR3 has 14 amino acids. Trimming cost V 6 bases and J 6 bases, with 14 bases left between them. The germline gives CDR1 MNHEY, CDR2 SVGAGI.

This clonotype was seen a few times. The chain recombines TRBV7-9 with TRBJ2-7; 8 positions agree with TRBD2. The CDR3 covers 14 residues. Germline V lookup: CDR1 SEHNR, CDR2 FQNEAQ (reference sequence). Germline trimming cut 5 bases from V and 5 bases from J; bases unmatched to any gene: 8. This CDR3 is CASSPSGLADEQYF. For the CDR3, the DNA is TGTGCCAGCAGCCCGAGCGGACTAGCTGACGAGCAGTACTTC.

This clonotype was counted ten times or more. The chain's CDR3 is CASTPSLSGANVLTF. CDR3 nucleotides: TGTGCCAGCACCCCGAGCCTCTCTGGGGCCAACGTCCTGACTTTC. This sequence joins TRBV28 and TRBJ2-6; D unresolved. V was clipped by 7 bases and J by 0 bases, with 10 bases between them. Germline V lookup: CDR1 MDHEN, CDR2 SYDVKM. There are 15 residues in the CDR3.

The V call is TRBV19, the J call TRBJ2-5, with D unresolved. CDR1 and CDR2 from the germline V gene are LNHDA and SQIVND (reference sequence). The CDR3 sequence is 13 residues long. V shed 6 bases and J shed 2 bases, with 10 bases lying between them. The CDR3 here is CASSPRNQETQYF. The CDR3 DNA follows: TGTGCCAGTAGCCCCCGGAATCAAGAGACCCAGTACTTC.

This clonotype was recorded a few times. The chain uses TRBV5-4 and TRBJ2-3; 9 bases agree with TRBD2. V lost 5 bases, J lost 2 bases, and 6 bases stayed unmatched. Germline V gene sequence: CDR1 SGHNT, CDR2 YYREEE (reference sequence). This CDR3 is built from 15 residues. DNA of the CDR3: TGTGCCAGCAGGTTCGCGGGGGGGCTCACAGATACGCAGTATTTT. Its translation: CASRFAGGLTDTQYF. Full variable domain (rest looked up from reference TRBV5-4 and TRBJ2-3): ETGVTQSPTHLIKTRGQQVTLRCSSQSGHNTVSWYQQALGQGPQFIFQYYREEENGRGNFPPRFSGLQFPNYSSELNVNALELDDSALYLCASRFAGGLTDTQYFGPGTRLTVL.

This clonotype was found a few times. CDR3 amino acids: CASGHRDTQYF. CDR3 coding DNA: TGTGCCAGCGGCCACAGGGATACGCAGTATTTT. The chain employs TRBV7-9 and TRBJ2-3; possible D gene TRBD1, 5 bases. There are 11 residues in the CDR3. The germline V gene has CDR1 SEHNR and CDR2 FQNEAQ (reference sequence). Trimming shortened V by 8 bases and J by 6 bases, and 9 bases separated the two germline ends.

This clonotype came up a few times. This chain connects TRBV6-6 to TRBJ2-5; D gene ambiguous. CDR1 and CDR2 (germline): MNHNY, SVGAGI (reference sequence). The CDR3 loop spans 14 amino acids. With 0 bases removed from V and 4 bases from J, the gap between germline ends came to 9 bases. CDR3: CASSYSVQRETQYF. The CDR3, as DNA: TGTGCCAGCAGTTACTCTGTCCAGAGAGAGACCCAGTACTTC.

This sequence joins TRBV18 and TRBJ2-3, with TRBD1 as a possible D gene (5 bases). The CDR3 has 15 residues. The ends were cut back, 3 bases at V and 5 bases at J, with 15 bases in the middle. Germline V gives CDR1 KGHSH, CDR2 LQKENI. The CDR3: CASSPDRSEGDTQYF. CDR3 sequence (DNA): TGTGCCAGCTCACCTGACAGAAGTGAAGGAGATACGCAGTATTTT.

There are a few counts of this clonotype. V and J are TRBV12-3 or TRBV12-4 and TRBJ2-5; D call uncertain. The CDR3 extends over 13 amino acids. Trimming took 2 bases from V and 7 from J, leaving 11 bases between them. The CDR3: CASSLPRDRTQYF. CDR3 nucleotide sequence: TGTGCCAGCAGTTTACCCCGAGATCGGACCCAGTACTTC.

The chain recombines TRBV12-3 or TRBV12-4 with TRBJ2-5, with 11 bases fitting TRBD1. V shed 0 bases, J shed 5 bases, and the junction held 5 bases outside the gene matches. This CDR3 region has 16 residues. CDR3 sequence reads: CASSLAMGDRGETQYF. The CDR3 DNA follows: TGTGCCAGCAGTTTAGCGATGGGGGACAGGGGGGAGACCCAGTACTTC.

This clonotype was detected a few times. The CDR3 bases are TGTGCCTGGAGTGACACAGGGTTTATAGTTTACACTGAAGCTTTCTTT. Translated: CAWSDTGFIVYTEAFF. The chain links TRBV30 to TRBJ1-1; the D gene is possibly TRBD1 (6 bases). CDR3 length: 16 residues. Between the trimmed V and J ends, which lost 1 base and 3 bases, there was a span of 18 bases. Germline V lookup: CDR1 GTSNPN, CDR2 SVGIG (reference sequence).

This clonotype was detected many times. V is TRBV7-8 and J is TRBJ1-5, with 10 bases lining up with TRBD1. This CDR3 comprises 15 residues. The junction had 9 bases not matched to a gene; V was cut back by 4 bases and J by 9 bases. Germline assignment: CDR1 SGHVS and CDR2 FQNEAQ. The CDR3 DNA is TGTGCCAGCAGCTCCCAGAGGACAGGGGGGCCGCCCCAGCATTTT. Protein: CASSSQRTGGPPQHF.

This clonotype has at least ten counts. V gene TRBV7-2 combines with J gene TRBJ1-5; tentative D call: TRBD1 (6 bases). The germline gives CDR1 SGHTA, CDR2 FQGNSA. The CDR3 covers 16 residues. V lost 1 base to trimming and J lost 0 bases, with 10 bases between them. CDR3 residues: CASSLVGGASNQPQHF. The CDR3, as DNA: TGTGCCAGCAGCTTAGTTGGGGGGGCTAGCAATCAGCCCCAGCATTTT.

The V and J genes are TRBV11-2 and TRBJ2-1; D gene uncertain. CDR3 length equals 14 residues. Trimming took off 1 base at V and 6 bases at J, with 10 bases between the two ends. Germline assignment: CDR1 SGHAT and CDR2 FQNNGV. The CDR3 DNA sequence: TGTGCCAGCAGCTTAGGCCCGCTGGGCAATGAGCAGTTCTTC. Encoded protein: CASSLGPLGNEQFF.

This clonotype was counted many times. The rearrangement joins TRBV11-1 to TRBJ1-4; D not resolved. The CDR3 runs 15 residues. Trimming took 4 bases from V and 5 from J, leaving 14 bases between them. The V gene's germline CDR1 is SGHAT and CDR2 FQDESV (reference sequence). CDR3 sequence (DNA): TGTGCCAGCAGCTCGAGACGGGCGGCGAATGAAAAACTGTTTTTT. This sequence encodes CASSSRRAANEKLFF.

Concerning this clonotype itself: Just one base apart from a much larger clone, this may be a read error. DNA for the CDR3: TGTGCCAGCAGCCCCTACATGAACAATGAGCAGTACTTC. It yields the protein CASSPYMNNEQYF. The chain couples TRBV7-2 to TRBJ2-1, with D hard to call. The J call is doubtful: the DNA matches TRBJ2-7 better. CDR1 SGHTA and CDR2 FQGNSA come from the germline V gene. The CDR3 totals 13 residues.

V is TRBV20-1 and J is TRBJ2-1, with a tentative D call TRBD2 (5 bases). The ends were cut back, 6 bases at V and 0 bases at J, with 12 bases in the middle. Germline V gives CDR1 DFQATT, CDR2 SNEGSKA (reference sequence). This CDR3 is built from 14 residues. DNA of the CDR3: TGCAGTGCCCGTCGGGGAAGCTCCTACAATGAGCAGTTCTTC. Protein sequence: CSARRGSSYNEQFF.

CDR3 sequence (DNA): TGTGCCAGCCGGGGGGTAAGCCTCTACGAGCAGTACTTC. Its protein product is CASRGVSLYEQYF. The chain uses TRBV27 and TRBJ2-7; 7 bases line up with TRBD2. CDR1 is MNHEY and CDR2 is SMNVEV in the germline V gene (reference sequence). This CDR3 is 13 amino acids long. J lost 3 bases, V lost 8 bases, and 7 bases had no gene match.

The chain couples TRBV18 to TRBJ2-1; D gene unclear. Germline CDR1 reads KGHSH; CDR2 reads LQKENI. The V and J ends lost 2 bases and 7 bases respectively, with 9 bases between them. The CDR3 loop spans 13 amino acids. CDR3 in DNA: TGTGCCAGCTCACCAAGCATCGGGAATGAGCAGTTCTTC. Encoded protein: CASSPSIGNEQFF.